What follows describes a single T cell receptor beta chain. Its antigen is unknown. V was clipped by 1 base and J by 0 bases; unmatched bases: 6. The CDR3 is 17 residues long. Germline CDR1 is SGHTA and CDR2 is FQGNSA. This entry comes from a study of OX40 agonist ivuxolimab in advanced cancers. Study-level background: The mean age was roughly 60 years, ranging from roughly 23 to 79, with approximately 85% of participants male. Study-wide results and caveats: Some of the nonresponding patients also showed low levels of normalized T-cell clonal expansion.

The data were produced by immunoSEQ multiplex PCR, yet TCRdb's version contains in-frame clones alone and is incomplete. The table lists 100,000 or so clones, roughly 84% of them singletons. The source was CD4+ or CD8+ T cells sorted from blood, collected in a trial of the OX40 agonist ivuxolimab. The source of this sequence is an adult with an advanced solid tumor such as melanoma, head and neck, liver or kidney cancer. The V gene is TRBV7-2, the J gene TRBJ2-3, with TRBD2 identical over 8 bases. The CDR3 region has the DNA TGTGCCAGCAGCTTAGTAGGCGGGGGGCCTAGCACAGATACGCAGTATTTT. Translating gives CASSLVGGGPSTDTQYF.